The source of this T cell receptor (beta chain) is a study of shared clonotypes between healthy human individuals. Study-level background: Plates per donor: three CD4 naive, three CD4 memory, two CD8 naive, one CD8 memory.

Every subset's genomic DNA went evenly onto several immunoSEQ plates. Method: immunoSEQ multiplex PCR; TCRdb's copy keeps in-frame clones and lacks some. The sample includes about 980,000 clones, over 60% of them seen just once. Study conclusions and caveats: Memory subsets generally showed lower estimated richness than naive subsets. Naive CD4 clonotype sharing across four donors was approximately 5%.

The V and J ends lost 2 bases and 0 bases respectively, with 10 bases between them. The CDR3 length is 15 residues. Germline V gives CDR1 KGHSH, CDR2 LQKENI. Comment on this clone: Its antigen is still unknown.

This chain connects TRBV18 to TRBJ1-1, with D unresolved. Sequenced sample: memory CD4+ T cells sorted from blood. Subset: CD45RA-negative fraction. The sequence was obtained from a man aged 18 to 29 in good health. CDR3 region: CASSPLSEMNTEAFF. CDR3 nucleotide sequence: TGTGCCAGCTCACCATTGTCAGAGATGAACACTGAAGCTTTCTTT.